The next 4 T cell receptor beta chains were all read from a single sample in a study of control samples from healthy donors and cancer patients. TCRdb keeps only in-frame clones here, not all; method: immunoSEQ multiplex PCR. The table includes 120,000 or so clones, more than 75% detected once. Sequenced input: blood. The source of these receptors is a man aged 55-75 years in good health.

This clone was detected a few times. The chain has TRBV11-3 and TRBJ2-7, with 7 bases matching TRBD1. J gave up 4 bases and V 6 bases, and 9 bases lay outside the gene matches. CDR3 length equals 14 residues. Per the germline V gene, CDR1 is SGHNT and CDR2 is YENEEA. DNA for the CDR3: TGTGCCAGCAGTGACCCGGGACAGCCTTACGAGCAGTACTTC. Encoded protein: CASSDPGQPYEQYF.

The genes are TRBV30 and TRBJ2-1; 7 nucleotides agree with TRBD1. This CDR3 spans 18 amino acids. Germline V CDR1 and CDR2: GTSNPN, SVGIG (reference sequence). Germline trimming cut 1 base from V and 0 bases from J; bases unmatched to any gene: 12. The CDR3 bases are TGTGCCTGGAGTGGTCCCGGGACAGTAAAATTCTCCTACAATGAGCAGTTCTTC. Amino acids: CAWSGPGTVKFSYNEQFF.

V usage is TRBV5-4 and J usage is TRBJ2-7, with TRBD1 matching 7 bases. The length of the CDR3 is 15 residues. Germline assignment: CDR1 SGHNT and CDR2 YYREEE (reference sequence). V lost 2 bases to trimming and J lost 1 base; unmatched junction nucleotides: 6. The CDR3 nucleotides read TGTGCCAGCAGCTTCGGACAGGTGGGGTCCTACGAGCAGTACTTC. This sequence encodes CASSFGQVGSYEQYF.

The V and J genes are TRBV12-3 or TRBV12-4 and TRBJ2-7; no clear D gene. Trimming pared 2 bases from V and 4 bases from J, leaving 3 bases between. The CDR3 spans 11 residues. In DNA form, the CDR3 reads TGTGCCAGCAGTTTACAATACGAGCAGTACTTC. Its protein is CASSLQYEQYF.